One and the same sample provided the 2 T cell receptor beta chains below, sequenced in a study of T cells in Graves' hyperthyroidism and ophthalmopathy. From RNA transcripts, TCR beta CDR3 regions were amplified. In the first-round RT-PCR of the TCR CDR3, the HTBI primer set was used. TCRdb fed the multiplex PCR reads into MiXCR, producing one record per CDR3 protein. Here the sample spans around 200,000 distinct CDR3 sequences, about a sixth being singletons. Input material: blood. These receptors all stem from a woman aged 45-60 years with Graves' hyperthyroidism.

In this sample, this clonotype turned up a few times. A junction end diverges from the germline sequence, so it may reflect a read error. The CDR3 DNA reads as TGTGCCAGCAGCTATAGCGACCTAGGGGGCGCGTACGATATGGGCACAGGTACGCAGTATTTT. This gives the protein CASSYSDLGGAYDMGTGTQYF. The V call is TRBV7-3, the J call TRBJ2-3, with 7 bases fitting TRBD1. The CDR3 loop spans 21 amino acids. In germline, CDR1 is SGHTA, CDR2 FQGTGA.

This clonotype occurred a few times. A clone one base away is much larger, so this may be a read error. The rearrangement joins TRBV11-1 to TRBJ2-2, with D possibly TRBD1 on 6 matching bases. Trimming took off 11 bases at V and 4 bases at J, with 17 bases between the two ends. This CDR3 is built from 14 residues. The germline V gene has CDR1 SGHAT and CDR2 FQDESV (reference sequence). CDR3 amino acids: CAGTLQGATGELFF. The DNA of the CDR3 is TGTGCCGGCACGTTACAGGGCGCCACCGGGGAGCTGTTTTTT.